The 28 T cell receptor beta chains reported below all come from one sample, sequenced in a study of T cell responses to AZD1222 COVID-19 vaccine. Assay used: immunoSEQ multiplex PCR; TCRdb lists only in-frame clones, some missing. The sample has tens of thousands of clones; 75% to 95% are singletons. This sample comprised peripheral blood, obtained 28 days after the second AZD1222 dose. These receptors were obtained from an adult who received the AZD1222 COVID-19 vaccine.

The gene calls are TRBV7-2 and TRBJ2-5, with 10 bases matching TRBD1. V shed 8 bases, J shed 7 bases, and the junction held 13 bases outside the gene matches. Germline values: CDR1 SGHTA, CDR2 FQGNSA. The CDR3 totals 15 residues. The CDR3 region has the DNA TGTGCCAGCCGACAGACAGGGGGCATGGGAGGGACCCAGTACTTC. Its protein is CASRQTGGMGGTQYF.

This chain connects TRBV19 to TRBJ2-1, with D tentatively TRBD1 (5 bases). Trimming took off 5 bases at V and 1 base at J, with 9 bases between the two ends. The CDR3 runs 14 residues. From germline, CDR1 is LNHDA and CDR2 SQIVND (reference sequence). The CDR3 DNA reads as TGTGCCAGTAGTCGAGACAGTTCCTACAATGAGCAGTTCTTC. As protein: CASSRDSSYNEQFF. Full variable domain (outside the CDR3, taken from reference TRBV19 and TRBJ2-1): DGGITQSPKYLFRKEGQNVTLSCEQNLNHDAMYWYRQDPGQGLRLIYYSQIVNDFQKGDIAEGYSVSREKKESFPLTVTSAQKNPTAFYLCASSRDSSYNEQFFGPGTRLTVL.

The chain links TRBV18 to TRBJ1-1, with 7 positions matching TRBD1. The CDR3 covers 14 residues. Germline trimming cut 3 bases from V and 3 bases from J; bases unmatched to any gene: 4. The germline gives CDR1 KGHSH, CDR2 LQKENI. CDR3 DNA sequence: TGTGCCAGCTCACCGGGACAGAGAGACACTGAAGCTTTCTTT. It translates to CASSPGQRDTEAFF.

This clone was recorded once. The chain couples TRBV7-3 to TRBJ2-1; no clear D gene. With 8 bases removed from V and 0 bases from J, the gap between germline ends came to 8 bases. Germline loops: CDR1 SGHTA, CDR2 FQGTGA. The CDR3 runs to 13 residues. The CDR3 DNA reads TGTGCCAGCTCCGAGTCCTCCTACAATGAGCAGTTCTTC. The encoded protein is CASSESSYNEQFF.

This chain links TRBV4-2 with TRBJ1-2; unclear D gene. The V gene's germline CDR1 is LGHNA and CDR2 YNFKEQ. This CDR3 contains 13 residues. Deletions cut 1 base from V and 7 bases from J, with 10 bases between. CDR3 in DNA: TGTGCCAGCAGCCAAGGCCAAAGTAGTGGCTACACCTTC. Translated: CASSQGQSSGYTF.

The chain joins TRBV13 to TRBJ1-6, with TRBD1 matching over 7 bases. With 5 bases clipped from V and 8 bases from J, the junction kept 6 bases outside the gene matches. Per germline, CDR1 PRHDT and CDR2 FYEKMQ (reference sequence). This CDR3 comprises 14 residues. The CDR3 nucleotides are TGTGCCAGCAGCGTGGGACAGACCCATTCACCCCTCCACTTT. Translated: CASSVGQTHSPLHF.

This chain links TRBV5-4 with TRBJ2-5; D is unclear. The CDR3 extends over 12 amino acids. The V end was cut by 4 bases, the J end by 4 bases, with 8 bases between. Germline V CDR1 and CDR2: SGHNT, YYREEE (reference sequence). The CDR3 loop is CASSHVRETQYF. The CDR3, as DNA: TGTGCCAGCAGCCACGTTCGAGAGACCCAGTACTTC.

The chain has TRBV7-9 and TRBJ1-1; tentative D call: TRBD1 (6 bases). V lost 0 bases, J lost 2 bases, and 13 bases lay in between. The CDR3 is 16 residues long. CDR1 is SEHNR and CDR2 is FQNEAQ in the germline V gene (reference sequence). The DNA of the CDR3 is TGTGCCAGCAGCTTAGCAGGTAACAGGGCCAACACTGAAGCTTTCTTT. It yields the protein CASSLAGNRANTEAFF. Drawing the rest from reference TRBV7-9 and TRBJ1-1, the complete variable domain is DTGVSQNPRHKITKRGQNVTFRCDPISEHNRLYWYRQTLGQGPEFLTYFQNEAQLEKSRLLSDRFSAERPKGSFSTLEIQRTEQGDSAMYLCASSLAGNRANTEAFFGQGTRLTVV.

This chain joins TRBV23-1 and TRBJ1-2, with 8 positions matching TRBD1. TRBV23-1 is filed as an ORF, its function uncertain. The CDR3 sequence is 14 residues long. Unmatched junction bases numbered 7, after V lost 6 bases and J lost 4 bases. CDR3 in DNA: TGCGCCAGCAGGGGACAGGTTATGGCCTATGGCTACACCTTC. Translation gives CASRGQVMAYGYTF.

This chain uses TRBV27 with TRBJ1-4, with D hard to call. CDR1 and CDR2 from the germline V gene are MNHEY and SMNVEV (reference sequence). The V end lost 3 bases, the J end lost 0 bases, and 8 bases lay between the germline ends. The CDR3 is 15 residues long. The CDR3 loop is CASSFSRATNEKLFF. The CDR3 DNA sequence: TGTGCCAGCAGTTTTTCCCGCGCAACTAATGAAAAACTGTTTTTT.

This clone was seen a handful of times. The chain employs TRBV6-5 and TRBJ1-2; D remains unclear. V shed 2 bases and J shed 4 bases, with 8 bases lying between them. The length of the CDR3 is 13 residues. Germline CDR1 and CDR2: MNHEY and SVGAGI. The DNA of the CDR3 is TGTGCCAGCAGTTACGGTGGTAGCTATGGCTACACCTTC. Its protein is CASSYGGSYGYTF.

The chain couples TRBV19 to TRBJ2-5, with TRBD2 identical over 8 bases. The CDR3 is made up of 14 amino acids. Trimming took 1 base from V and 2 from J; bases not matched to a gene: 0. Looked up from germline, CDR1 is LNHDA and CDR2 is SQIVND (reference sequence). CDR3 bases: TGTGCCAGTAGTATAGCGGGGGGGCAAGAGACCCAGTACTTC. Amino acid sequence: CASSIAGGQETQYF.

Turning to this clone: This specimen includes other DNA sequences encoding the same CDR3. This sequence joins TRBV18 and TRBJ2-6; no reliable D call. V was pared by 4 bases and J by 4 bases, with 5 bases between. There are 13 residues in the CDR3. In germline, CDR1 is KGHSH, CDR2 LQKENI. This CDR3 is CASSLSGANVLTF. Written as DNA, the CDR3 is TGTGCCAGCTCACTTTCAGGGGCCAACGTCCTGACTTTC.

This clone has only one observation. V gene TRBV7-2 combines with J gene TRBJ1-1, with D uncertain. V was cut by 0 bases and J by 1 base, with 6 bases left in between. Per the germline V gene, CDR1 is SGHTA and CDR2 is FQGNSA. This CDR3 comprises 14 residues. Here the CDR3 reads CASSLAYWNTEAFF. The CDR3 DNA is TGTGCCAGCAGCTTAGCGTATTGGAACACTGAAGCTTTCTTT.

V and J are TRBV19 and TRBJ2-3; 7 bases are shared with TRBD1. Germline values: CDR1 LNHDA, CDR2 SQIVND (reference sequence). The CDR3 totals 17 residues. V was clipped by 5 bases and J by 4 bases; unmatched bases: 15. CDR3 region: CASSFHRTGSRSDTQYF. The CDR3 DNA is TGTGCCAGTAGTTTCCACAGGACAGGTTCGCGGTCAGATACGCAGTATTTT.

The V call is TRBV12-3 or TRBV12-4, the J call TRBJ2-7, with unresolved D. CDR3 size: 13 residues. V shed 2 bases and J shed 2 bases, with 7 bases lying between them. Here the CDR3 DNA reads TGTGCCAGCAGTTTACTAAGCCCCTACGAGCAGTACTTC. It translates to CASSLLSPYEQYF.

The V call is TRBV9, the J call TRBJ1-6, with TRBD1 as a possible D gene (5 bases). CDR1 and CDR2 from the germline V gene are SGDLS and YYNGEE. Trimming shortened V by 3 bases and J by 5 bases, and 12 bases separated the two germline ends. This CDR3 region has 15 residues. The CDR3 loop is CASSAQVSNNSPLHF. CDR3 sequence (DNA): TGTGCCAGCAGCGCACAGGTCTCTAATAATTCACCCCTCCACTTT.

V gene TRBV5-5 combines with J gene TRBJ1-2; D unresolved. This CDR3 comprises 14 residues. Trimming pared 1 base from V and 3 bases from J, leaving 10 bases between. The germline V gene encodes CDR1 SGHKS and CDR2 YYEKEE (reference sequence). The CDR3 region is CASSLSVRDYGYTF. CDR3 nucleotide sequence: TGTGCCAGCAGCTTGTCCGTCCGGGACTATGGCTACACCTTC.

V gene TRBV4-2 combines with J gene TRBJ2-7; 7 bases are shared with TRBD2. Trimming cost V 0 bases and J 3 bases; bases outside gene matches: 11. Germline CDR1 is LGHNA and CDR2 is YNFKEQ. The CDR3 is 17 amino acids. Written as DNA, the CDR3 is TGTGCCAGCAGCCAAGACCCGGGGGGATGGGAATACTACGAGCAGTACTTC. The encoded protein is CASSQDPGGWEYYEQYF.

V and J are TRBV7-9 and TRBJ1-2; D perhaps matches TRBD1 (5 bases). V lost 3 bases to trimming and J lost 13 bases, with 15 bases between them. Germline CDR1 is SEHNR and CDR2 is FQNEAQ (reference sequence). CDR3 length equals 12 residues. For the CDR3, the DNA is TGTGCCAGCAGCTTCGGACATGGGGTTACCACCTTC. Protein: CASSFGHGVTTF.

The chain links TRBV3-1 (or the pseudogene TRBV3-2) to TRBJ2-7; D unresolved. The V gene's germline CDR1 is LGHDT and CDR2 YNNKEL (reference sequence). This CDR3 has 12 residues. Between the trimmed V and J ends, which lost 4 bases and 2 bases, there was a span of 6 bases. CDR3 in amino acids: CASSPSPYEQYF. CDR3 sequence (DNA): TGTGCCAGCAGCCCCAGTCCCTACGAGCAGTACTTC.

The genes are TRBV3-1 (or the pseudogene TRBV3-2) and TRBJ1-2; D is undetermined. CDR1 and CDR2 (germline): LGHDT, YNNKEL (reference sequence). The CDR3 sequence is 13 residues long. Trimming removed 0 bases at V and 8 bases at J, with 10 bases between. The CDR3 loop is CASSQDWAFGYTF. The CDR3 DNA sequence: TGTGCCAGCAGCCAAGATTGGGCCTTCGGCTACACCTTC.

This rearrangement joins TRBV5-5 to TRBJ2-2, with TRBD2 as a possible D gene (5 bases). The CDR3 has 13 residues. CDR1 is SGHKS and CDR2 is YYEKEE in the germline V gene (reference sequence). Deletions cut 4 bases from V and 2 bases from J, with 6 bases between. The CDR3 is CASSRGNTGELFF. CDR3 bases: TGTGCCAGCAGCCGGGGAAACACCGGGGAGCTGTTTTTT.

The chain uses TRBV18 and TRBJ2-1; D is ambiguous. The CDR3 totals 11 residues. Trimming shortened V by 3 bases and J by 10 bases, and 7 bases separated the two germline ends. Germline lookup yields CDR1 KGHSH and CDR2 LQKENI. The CDR3 loop is CASSPVGEQFF. The CDR3 nucleotides are TGTGCCAGCTCACCGGTAGGCGAGCAGTTCTTC.

The genes are TRBV19 and TRBJ1-4, with D unclear. V gave up 7 bases and J gave up 7 bases, with 16 bases separating them. Germline assignment: CDR1 LNHDA and CDR2 SQIVND (reference sequence). The CDR3 length is 14 residues. The CDR3 DNA reads as TGTGCCAGTATCAAGGCGACTAGGCCTGAAAAACTGTTTTTT. Encoded protein: CASIKATRPEKLFF.

The V call is TRBV3-1 (or the pseudogene TRBV3-2), the J call TRBJ1-3; no clear D gene. The V gene's germline CDR1 is LGHDT and CDR2 YNNKEL (reference sequence). V was shortened by 0 bases and J by 0 bases, with 15 bases between the two germline ends. The CDR3 consists of 18 residues. The CDR3 coding sequence is TGTGCCAGCAGCCAAGATGTGACGGAGGCTTTCTCTGGAAACACCATATATTTT. It encodes CASSQDVTEAFSGNTIYF.

The V gene is TRBV4-2, the J gene TRBJ1-6, with TRBD1 identical over 7 bases. The junction had 13 bases not matched to a gene; V was cut back by 2 bases and J by 0 bases. Germline CDR1 reads LGHNA; CDR2 reads YNFKEQ. The CDR3 has 20 amino acids. CDR3 region: CASSQLGVTGASSYNSPLHF. In DNA form, the CDR3 reads TGTGCCAGCAGCCAACTGGGAGTCACAGGGGCAAGCTCCTATAATTCACCCCTCCACTTT.

This chain connects TRBV21-1 to TRBJ1-5. TRBV21-1 is assigned pseudogene status. CDR3 length: 18 residues. The CDR3: CASSKSAYREGSNQPQHF. The CDR3 DNA sequence: TGTGCCAGCAGCAAATCAGCGTACAGGGAGGGTAGCAATCAGCCCCAGCATTTT.